This is a list of T cell receptor beta chains from one sample in a study of T-cell reconstitution after alpha-beta-depleted transplantation in children. A single record per CDR3 protein comes from TCRdb applying MiXCR to the PCR reads. The sample yields about 420,000 distinct CDR3 sequences, approximately 10% seen once. The material was PBMCs from the stem cell graft donor, obtained from the stem cell graft. These receptors were obtained from a human donor who donated a stem cell graft to a child with acute myeloid leukemia. Both conserved end residues are part of each CDR3. The D gene is left open where the match is weak. A clone size is listed for some rows: how often the clone was seen (once, few, many), or a class if it is expanded.

>TRBJ2-3|TRBD1|.|TRBV7-2
TGTGCCAGCAGCCTAGGGGGACAGTTCACAGATACGCAGTATTTT
CASSLGGQFTDTQYF
>TRBJ2-1|.|few|TRBV5-5
TGTGCCAGCAGCTGGGGGGCCGGTGGCAATGAGCAGTTCTTC
CASSWGAGGNEQFF
>TRBJ2-2|TRBD1|.|TRBV7-3
TGTGCCAGCAGCTCTTCCGGGACAGGGGTATACACCGGGGAGCTGTTTTTT
CASSSSGTGVYTGELFF
>TRBJ2-3|.|many|TRBV4-1
TGCGCCAGCAGCCAAGGGCAGGGGCTCCAAGTGGATACGCAGTATTTT
CASSQGQGLQVDTQYF
>TRBJ2-7|TRBD2|many|TRBV11-2
TGTGCCAGCAGCTCAGGAGGAAGCGGGATGCTCTACGAGCAGTACTTC
CASSSGGSGMLYEQYF
>TRBJ2-5|.|.|TRBV20-1
TGCAGTGCTAGAACGACAGGAACAAGGACCCAGTACTTC
CSARTTGTRTQYF
>TRBJ2-5|TRBD1|few|TRBV7-2
TGTGCCAGCAGCTTAAGGGGGACAGGGACGGAGACCCAGTACTTC
CASSLRGTGTETQYF
>TRBJ2-5|.|.|TRBV7-2
TGTGCCAGCAGCTTACGGGCCCTCAGGGAGACCCAGTACTTC
CASSLRALRETQYF
>TRBJ2-3|TRBD2|many|TRBV20-1
TGCAGTGCTATGAGAGGACTAGCGGGATCTGATACGCAGTATTTT
CSAMRGLAGSDTQYF
>TRBJ2-1|.|.|TRBV20-1
TGCAGTGCCGCCGGACGGCTGAACAATGAGCAGTTCTTC
CSAAGRLNNEQFF
>TRBJ2-5|TRBD2|many|TRBV20-1
TGCAGTGCTAGCCCTAGCGGGACACGACAAGAGACCCAGTACTTC
CSASPSGTRQETQYF
>TRBJ1-6|.|.|TRBV27
TGTGCCAGCAGTTGGAGGGGTGGTCTCTCACCCCTCCACTTT
CASSWRGGLSPLHF
>TRBJ2-7|.|many|TRBV3-1
TGTGCCAGCAGCCGGGGCAGCACCTACGAGCAGTACTTC
CASSRGSTYEQYF
>TRBJ2-5|.|few|TRBV6-6
TGTGCCAGCAGTTACTCGGAGGAGACCCAGTACTTC
CASSYSEETQYF
>TRBJ2-4|.|.|TRBV2
TGTGCCAGCAGCCCTGAACAGGGTGGCAAAAACATTCAGTACTTC
CASSPEQGGKNIQYF
>TRBJ2-1|.|many|TRBV29-1
TGCAGCGTTGAAGATCGGGGCAGGGGCGATGAGCAGTTCTTC
CSVEDRGRGDEQFF
>TRBJ1-1|.|many|TRBV27
TGTGCCAGCAGTTTATATACAGACATGAACACTGAAGCTTTCTTT
CASSLYTDMNTEAFF
>TRBJ1-1|.|.|TRBV20-1
TGCAGTGCGACTGGAACAGTTGAAGCTTTCTTT
CSATGTVEAFF
>TRBJ1-4|.|few|TRBV5-1
TGCGCCAGCAGCTTGGTGGGCAGAATTAATGAAAAACTGTTTTTT
CASSLVGRINEKLFF
>TRBJ2-7|TRBD1|.|TRBV7-2
TGTGCCAGCAGCCAAGACAGGGGAAACGAGCAGTACTTC
CASSQDRGNEQYF
>TRBJ2-2|TRBD2|.|TRBV19
TGTGCCAGTAGTTCCCTAGCGGGTCCGAACACCGGGGAGCTGTTTTTT
CASSSLAGPNTGELFF
>TRBJ2-5|.|.|TRBV12-3/TRBV12-4
TGTGCCAGCTGGCGGGGTAGGCCTCGCGAGACCCAGTACTTC
CASWRGRPRETQYF
>TRBJ2-1|TRBD2|many|TRBV10-3
TGTGCCATCAGTGCTGAGACTAGCGGGAGGAATGAGCAGTTCTTC
CAISAETSGRNEQFF
>TRBJ2-5|.|many|TRBV15
TGTGCCACCAGCATATCCGGGACACAAAAAGAGACCCAGTACTTC
CATSISGTQKETQYF
>TRBJ2-7|.|few|TRBV7-2
TGTGCCAGCAGCTTAATGGATAGTTCCGAGCAGTACTTC
CASSLMDSSEQYF
>TRBJ2-1|.|few|TRBV7-7
TGTGCTAGCAGCTTAGGTCCCCTCAATGAGCAGTTCTTC
CASSLGPLNEQFF
>TRBJ1-4|.|few|TRBV18
TGTGCCAGCTCACCACGATCAGGGGCTAATGAAAAACTGTTTTTT
CASSPRSGANEKLFF
>TRBJ2-5|.|few|TRBV7-2
TGTGCCAGCAGCTTAGTTTGGAGTGACCAAGAGACCCAGTACTTC
CASSLVWSDQETQYF
>TRBJ2-4|TRBD2|.|TRBV5-1
TGCGCCAGCAGCTGGAACCTGACTAGCGGGAGGGCCTTTGCCAAAAACATTCAGTACTTC
CASSWNLTSGRAFAKNIQYF
>TRBJ2-5|TRBD2|.|TRBV10-3
TGTGCCGTATCGTGGGGACCAAGACTAGCGGAACACCACCAAGAGACCCAGTACTTC
CAVSWGPRLAEHHQETQYF
>TRBJ2-5|.|.|TRBV6-5
TGTGCCAGCAGTTACTCGAGACAGAGGGGCATGAGAGAGACCCAGTACTTC
CASSYSRQRGMRETQYF
>TRBJ1-1|.|few|TRBV29-1
TGCAGCGTTGCAAGGCCGGAGGGGGAAGCTTTCTTT
CSVARPEGEAFF
>TRBJ1-1|TRBD1|.|TRBV5-6
TGTGCCAGCAGCCGACAGGGCGGGCCACTGAACACTGAAGCTTTCTTT
CASSRQGGPLNTEAFF
>TRBJ2-7|.|.|TRBV12-3/TRBV12-4
TGTGCCAGCCATCCAGGGTGGGATATAACCCCCTACGAGCAGTACTTC
CASHPGWDITPYEQYF
>TRBJ2-2|.|many|TRBV7-3
TGTGCCAGCAGCGCCCTGACCGGGGAGCTGTTTTTT
CASSALTGELFF
>TRBJ2-5|TRBD2|many|TRBV7-3
TGTGCCAGCAGCTTAGGGGGACTAGCGGGAGAGACCCAGTACTTC
CASSLGGLAGETQYF
>TRBJ2-1|.|few|TRBV4-3
TGCGCCAGCAGCCAAGGACTGGGAAATCACAATGAGCAGTTCTTC
CASSQGLGNHNEQFF
>TRBJ2-6|.|few|TRBV20-1
TGCAGTGCCCAGATGGGGGGGCTGGCCAACGTCCTGACTTTC
CSAQMGGLANVLTF
>TRBJ2-2|TRBD1|many|TRBV6-5
TGTGCCAGCAGTTCTGGGACAGCCGCGAACACCGGGGAGCTGTTTTTT
CASSSGTAANTGELFF
>TRBJ1-5|.|many|TRBV3-1
TGTGCCAGCAGCCAATTCCCCGGTGGCAATCAGCCCCAGCATTTT
CASSQFPGGNQPQHF
>TRBJ2-5|TRBD1|many|TRBV5-1
TGCGCCAGCAGCACACAGGGGGCAGGTGAGACCCAGTACTTC
CASSTQGAGETQYF
>TRBJ1-5|.|once|TRBV6-9
TGTGCCGCCAGTTATTCAGTTGGTCAGCCCCAGCATTTT
CAASYSVGQPQHF
>TRBJ1-2|TRBD1|.|TRBV6-6
TGTGCCAGCAGTTTCGGACAGGGGGCTGTCTACACCTTC
CASSFGQGAVYTF
>TRBJ1-1|.|few|TRBV18
TGTGCCAGCTCACCCGCGGACCCATGGGGCACTGAAGCTTTCTTT
CASSPADPWGTEAFF
>TRBJ2-1|.|.|TRBV12-3/TRBV12-4
TGTGCCAGCAGCCTTCGAAGCGTCGGGGACAATGAGCAGTTCTTC
CASSLRSVGDNEQFF
>TRBJ2-1|TRBD2|.|TRBV7-2
TGTGCCAGCAGCTTAGAGGGCAGCGGGGGGGACAATGAGCAGTTCTTC
CASSLEGSGGDNEQFF
>TRBJ1-3|TRBD1|few|TRBV4-1
TGCGCCAGCAGCCGCGGACAGGGTCTTTTCTCTGGAAACACCATATATTTT
CASSRGQGLFSGNTIYF
>TRBJ2-3|TRBD1|.|TRBV6-1
TGTGCCAGCACCAACGACAGGGGTGGCCCTGATACGCAGTATTTT
CASTNDRGGPDTQYF
>TRBJ2-7|.|many|TRBV20-1
TGCAGTGCTTTCTCCGACGGGCCCTACGAGCAGTACTTC
CSAFSDGPYEQYF
>TRBJ2-1|.|many|TRBV6-1
TGTGCCAGCAGTGAAGGGCCTTTCTACAATGAGCAGTTCTTC
CASSEGPFYNEQFF